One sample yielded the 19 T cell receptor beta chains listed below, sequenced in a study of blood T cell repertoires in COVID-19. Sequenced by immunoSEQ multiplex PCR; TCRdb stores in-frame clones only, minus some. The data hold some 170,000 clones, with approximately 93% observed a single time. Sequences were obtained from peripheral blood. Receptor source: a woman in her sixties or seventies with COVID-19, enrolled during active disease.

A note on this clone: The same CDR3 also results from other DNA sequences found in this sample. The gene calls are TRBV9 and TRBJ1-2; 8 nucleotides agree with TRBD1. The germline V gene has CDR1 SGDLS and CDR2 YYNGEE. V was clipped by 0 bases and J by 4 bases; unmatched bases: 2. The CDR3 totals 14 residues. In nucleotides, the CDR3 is TGTGCCAGCAGCGTAGGGCAGGGGGCCTATGGCTACACCTTC. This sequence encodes CASSVGQGAYGYTF. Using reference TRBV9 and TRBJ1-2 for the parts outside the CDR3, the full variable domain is DSGVTQTPKHLITATGQRVTLRCSPRSGDLSVYWYQQSLDQGLQFLIQYYNGEERAKGNILERFSAQQFPDLHSELNLSSLELGDSALYFCASSVGQGAYGYTFGSGTRLTVV.

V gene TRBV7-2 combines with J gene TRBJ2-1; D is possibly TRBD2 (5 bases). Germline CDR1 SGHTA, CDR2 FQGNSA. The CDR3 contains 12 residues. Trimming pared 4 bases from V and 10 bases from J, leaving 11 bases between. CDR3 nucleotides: TGTGCCAGCAGCTCTTCAGCGGCGGAGCAGTTCTTC. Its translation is CASSSSAAEQFF.

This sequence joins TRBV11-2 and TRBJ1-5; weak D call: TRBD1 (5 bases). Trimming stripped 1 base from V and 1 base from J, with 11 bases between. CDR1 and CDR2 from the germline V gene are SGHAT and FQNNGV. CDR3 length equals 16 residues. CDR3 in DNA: TGTGCCAGCAGCTTAGGTCGGGGGGAGAGCAATCAGCCCCAGCATTTT. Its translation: CASSLGRGESNQPQHF.

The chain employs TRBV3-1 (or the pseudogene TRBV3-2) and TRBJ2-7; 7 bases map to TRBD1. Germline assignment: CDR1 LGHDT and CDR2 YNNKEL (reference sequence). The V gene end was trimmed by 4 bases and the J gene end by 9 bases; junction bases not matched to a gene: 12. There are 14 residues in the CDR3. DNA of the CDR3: TGTGCCAGCAGCCCAACCGGGACAGCCGCCGCGCAGTACTTC. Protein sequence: CASSPTGTAAAQYF.

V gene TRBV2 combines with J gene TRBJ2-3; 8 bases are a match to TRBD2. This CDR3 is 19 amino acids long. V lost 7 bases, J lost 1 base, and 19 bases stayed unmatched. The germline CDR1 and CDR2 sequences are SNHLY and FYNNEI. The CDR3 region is CASTEVPVRGGVGTDTQYF. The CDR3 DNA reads TGTGCCAGCACTGAGGTACCGGTTCGGGGGGGTGTAGGCACAGATACGCAGTATTTT.

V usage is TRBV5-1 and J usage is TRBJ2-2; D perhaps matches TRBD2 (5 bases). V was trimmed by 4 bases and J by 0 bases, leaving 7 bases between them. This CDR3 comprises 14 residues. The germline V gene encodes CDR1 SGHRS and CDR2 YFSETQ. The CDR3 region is CASSGLTNTGELFF. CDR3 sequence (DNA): TGCGCCAGCAGCGGACTCACGAACACCGGGGAGCTGTTTTTT.

The CDR3 coding sequence is TGTGCCAGCGCAGCGGGTCGTCAAGATACGCAGTATTTT. Amino acid sequence: CASAAGRQDTQYF. The chain links TRBV7-3 to TRBJ2-3; D possibly corresponds to TRBD2 (6 bases). The CDR3 totals 13 residues. CDR1 is SGHTA and CDR2 is FQGTGA in the germline V gene. Trimming removed 8 bases from V and 5 bases from J, with 14 bases in between.

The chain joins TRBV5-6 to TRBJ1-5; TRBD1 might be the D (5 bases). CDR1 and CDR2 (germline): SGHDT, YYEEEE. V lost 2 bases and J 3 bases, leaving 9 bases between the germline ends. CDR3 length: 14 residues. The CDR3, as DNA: TGTGCCAGCAGCTTTGCGGGACCCAATCAGCCCCAGCATTTT. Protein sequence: CASSFAGPNQPQHF.

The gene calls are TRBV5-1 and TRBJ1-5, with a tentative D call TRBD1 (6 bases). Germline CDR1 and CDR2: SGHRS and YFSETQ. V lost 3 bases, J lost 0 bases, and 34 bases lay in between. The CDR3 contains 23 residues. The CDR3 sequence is CASSSQDGGPLYGGHYSNQPQHF. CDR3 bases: TGCGCCAGCAGCTCACAAGACGGGGGGCCGTTATATGGAGGCCATTATAGCAATCAGCCCCAGCATTTT.

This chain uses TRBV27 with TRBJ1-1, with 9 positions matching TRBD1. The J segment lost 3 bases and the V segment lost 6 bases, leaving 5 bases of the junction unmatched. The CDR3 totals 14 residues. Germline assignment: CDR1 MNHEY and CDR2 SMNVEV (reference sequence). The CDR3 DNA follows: TGTGCCAGCAGGACAGGGGGTTTGGACACTGAAGCTTTCTTT. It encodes CASRTGGLDTEAFF.

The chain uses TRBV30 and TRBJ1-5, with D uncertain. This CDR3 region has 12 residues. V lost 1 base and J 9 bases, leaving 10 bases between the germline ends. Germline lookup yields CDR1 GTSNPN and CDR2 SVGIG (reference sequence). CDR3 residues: CAWSETTGPQHF. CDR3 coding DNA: TGTGCCTGGAGTGAAACGACGGGGCCCCAGCATTTT.

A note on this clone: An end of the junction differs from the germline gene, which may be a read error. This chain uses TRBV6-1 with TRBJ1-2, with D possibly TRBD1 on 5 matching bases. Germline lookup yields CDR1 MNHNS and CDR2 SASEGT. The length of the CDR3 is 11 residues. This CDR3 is CASSEGGRTPF. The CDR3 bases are TGTGCCAGCAGTGAAGGGGGCAGGACCCCCTTC.

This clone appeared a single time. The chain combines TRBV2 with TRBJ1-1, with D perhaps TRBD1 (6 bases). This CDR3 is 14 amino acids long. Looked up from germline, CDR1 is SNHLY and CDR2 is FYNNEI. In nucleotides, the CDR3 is TGTGCAACCGGGACAACGGCGAGTGGCACTGAAGCTTTCTTT. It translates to CATGTTASGTEAFF.

The CDR3 loop is CASSQDRRGGFYEQYF. The CDR3 nucleotides are TGCGCCAGCAGCCAAGATCGGAGGGGAGGTTTCTACGAGCAGTACTTC. The chain carries TRBV4-3 and TRBJ2-7; a possible D gene is TRBD2 (6 bases). Germline V CDR1 and CDR2: LGHNA, YSLEER. The V and J ends lost 0 bases and 3 bases respectively, with 15 bases between them. CDR3 size: 16 residues.

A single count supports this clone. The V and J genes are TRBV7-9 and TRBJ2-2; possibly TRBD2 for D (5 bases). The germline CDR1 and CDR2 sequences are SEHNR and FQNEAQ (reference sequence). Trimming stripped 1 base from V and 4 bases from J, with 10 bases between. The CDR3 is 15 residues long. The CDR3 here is CASSLVTGSTGELFF. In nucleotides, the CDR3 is TGTGCCAGCAGCTTAGTTACGGGATCCACCGGGGAGCTGTTTTTT.

In DNA form, the CDR3 reads TGTGCCAGCAGTTCATGGGGGGAAGGTGGAAACACCATATATTTT. Amino acid sequence: CASSSWGEGGNTIYF. The chain joins TRBV6-5 to TRBJ1-3, with D maybe TRBD1 (5 bases). Looked up from germline, CDR1 is MNHEY and CDR2 is SVGAGI. V lost 4 bases to trimming and J lost 3 bases, with 13 bases between them. The CDR3 consists of 15 residues.

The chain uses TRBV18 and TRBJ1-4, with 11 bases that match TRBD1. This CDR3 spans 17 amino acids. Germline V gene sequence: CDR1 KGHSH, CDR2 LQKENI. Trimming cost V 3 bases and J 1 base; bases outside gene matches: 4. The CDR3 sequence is CASSPDRGLVTNEKLFF. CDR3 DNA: TGTGCCAGCTCACCGGACAGGGGGCTAGTAACTAATGAAAAACTGTTTTTT.

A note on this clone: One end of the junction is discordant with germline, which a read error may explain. The CDR3 DNA sequence: TGTGCCACCAGCCGAGACGCGGGGAAGAATGAGCAGTTCTTC. Translating gives CATSRDAGKNEQFF. The gene calls are TRBV15 and TRBJ2-1, with D perhaps matching TRBD2 (6 bases). Germline-derived CDR1 and CDR2 are LNHNV and YYDKDF (reference sequence). This CDR3 has 14 residues.

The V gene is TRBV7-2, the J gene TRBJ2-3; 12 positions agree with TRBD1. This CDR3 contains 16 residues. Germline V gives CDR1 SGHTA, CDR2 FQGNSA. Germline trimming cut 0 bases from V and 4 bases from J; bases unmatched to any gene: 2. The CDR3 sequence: CASSLAGTGGPDTQYF. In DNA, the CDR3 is TGTGCCAGCAGCTTAGCCGGGACAGGGGGCCCAGATACGCAGTATTTT.